This TCR beta chain was recorded in a study of T cell changes during pregnancy in multiple sclerosis (dated by TCRdb to the late 2010s). Study-level background: The study looked at changes in the T cell repertoire across pregnancy in women with multiple sclerosis.

A note on this clone: No cognate antigen has been identified for it. Nothing much larger sits one base from this clone, and base qualities are not available.

V gives up 2 bases and J gives up 0 bases, and the segment between their germline ends measures 8 bases. CDR1 and CDR2 (LGHNT, FRNRAP) derive from the germline V gene. Counted from cysteine to phenylalanine, this CDR3 has 15 amino acids. Of the read, only the CDR3 DNA is kept; its 45 bases are in frame from base 1. The protocol used for the library was the immunoSEQ multiplex PCR assay. The table was pulled from immuneACCESS by TCRdb, which kept in-frame rearrangements only. Such tables lose some clones; where checked, under half of the loss comes from unresolved V genes, and the rest has no known cause. This sample has around 34,000 clones in its table, and about 90% of those were observed once. Of the sample, under 5% is held by the ten largest clones.

The sequence derives from a female donor with multiple sclerosis, enrolled in a pregnancy study. Sequenced here: CD8+ T cells from peripheral blood mononuclear cells, sampled after pregnancy. This chain is built from TRBV12-5 and TRBJ1-3; the D gene assignment is ambiguous. The CDR3 protein: CASGLRGHSGNTIYF. The DNA sequence follows: TGTGCTAGTGGTTTGCGGGGTCACTCTGGAAACACCATATATTTT.